Listed below are T cell receptor beta chains from one sample, sequenced in a study of blood T cell repertoires in COVID-19. Generated by immunoSEQ multiplex PCR, the TCRdb table keeps only in-frame clones and is missing some. Of approximately 170,000 clones in the sample, approximately 89% were seen once. Sequences were obtained from peripheral blood. All receptors derive from an older man with acute or convalescent COVID-19. Both conserved end residues are part of each CDR3.

J gene,V gene,CDR3 protein
TRBJ2-1,TRBV2,CASTVPITGGFGNEQFF
TRBJ1-5,TRBV18,CASSPPAGGKQPQHF
TRBJ1-1,TRBV10-3,CAISEATNTEAFF
TRBJ1-5,TRBV2,CASSVAAGDQPQHF
TRBJ1-2,TRBV9,CASSSGTLYGYTF
TRBJ2-7,TRBV14,CASSQDYGYEQYF
TRBJ1-3,TRBV6-5,CASSYSGQGTGDTIYF
TRBJ1-3,TRBV23-1,CASSQSRGVGQVGNTIYF
TRBJ1-5,TRBV7-9,CASSSDSRSNQPQHF
TRBJ2-1,TRBV7-9,CASSLAASYNEQFF
TRBJ2-5,TRBV4-1,CASSTSGRFETQYF
TRBJ2-2,TRBV29-1,CSVEAGSTGELFF
TRBJ1-2,TRBV11-2,CASSLPPYDYGYTF
TRBJ2-3,TRBV5-1,CASSLADSSTDTQYF
TRBJ1-1,TRBV28,CASSFVWGETEAFF
TRBJ2-1,TRBV6-4,CASSDYENEQFF
TRBJ2-7,TRBV5-4,CASTIAGGDYEQYF
TRBJ1-2,TRBV5-1,CASSFGFIPGEGYTF
TRBJ2-5,TRBV7-6,CASSFFVSSGETQYF
TRBJ2-7,TRBV28,CASRGRDKNSYEQYF
TRBJ2-5,TRBV6-1,CASSELSGTGSGTQYF
TRBJ1-6,TRBV27,CASSLWTGENSPLHF
TRBJ2-7,TRBV4-3,CASSHETGKPYEQYF
TRBJ2-3,TRBV5-4,CASSERGLTDTQYF
TRBJ1-4,TRBV28,CASSSYNAYRVPLEKLFF
TRBJ2-1,TRBV5-1,CASSLSGRWAEQFF
TRBJ2-1,TRBV7-3,CASSTTGVINEQFF
TRBJ1-4,TRBV11-1,CASSLASGVGEKLFF
TRBJ2-7,TRBV11-2,CASSLALQGALRDEQYF
TRBJ1-2,TRBV7-2,CASSLGRTGHGYTF
TRBJ2-7,TRBV29-1,CSGGLTFGEQYF
TRBJ2-3,TRBV6-2/TRBV6-3,CASSYSMVAGAFTDTQYF
TRBJ1-1,TRBV11-2,CASSTPGQGAETEAFF
TRBJ1-2,TRBV28,CASSSPDRIYGYTF
TRBJ2-2,TRBV5-1,CASSWGLADTGELFF
TRBJ2-1,TRBV27,CASSNTSYHNEQFF
TRBJ1-1,TRBV28,CASSFTGNTEAFF
TRBJ2-2,TRBV4-1,CASSRPGQGSTGELFF
TRBJ2-1,TRBV28,CASSLAGEYNEQFF
TRBJ1-2,TRBV5-1,CASSSQGNYGYTF
TRBJ2-2,TRBV3-1/TRBV3-2,CASSQGPGALTGELFF
TRBJ2-1,TRBV7-2,CASSLVAVSYNEQFF
TRBJ2-7,TRBV12-2,CASRSAAGTRELEQYF
TRBJ1-6,TRBV5-1,CASSWGGDNSPLHF
TRBJ2-5,TRBV5-1,CASRTQGQGVETQYF
TRBJ2-1,TRBV27,CASSPLAGVYNEQFF
TRBJ1-1,TRBV11-2,CASSRSGLEAFF
TRBJ1-3,TRBV4-3,CASSQSSYRQGGNTIYF
TRBJ2-1,TRBV11-3,CASSPQGSSYNEQFF
TRBJ1-5,TRBV4-1,CASSQGANSNQPQHF
TRBJ2-3,TRBV7-2,CASSLAGHYTDTQYF
TRBJ2-2,TRBV5-6,CASSLARGSGGLNAGELFF
TRBJ1-2,TRBV3-1/TRBV3-2,CASSLQRQSGYTF
TRBJ1-2,TRBV9,CASSGQGWGYEGYTF
TRBJ2-4,TRBV5-1,CASSLTVAKNIQYF
TRBJ1-2,TRBV29-1,CSARTDYYGYTF
TRBJ1-2,TRBV14,CASSQDRQGFNGYTF